This T cell receptor (beta chain) was documented in a study of identifying expanded T cells in peripheral blood. In its sample, this clone was seen once. V lost 3 bases and J 2 bases, leaving 14 bases between the germline ends. This CDR3 is built from 16 residues. Germline V lookup: CDR1 LNHDA, CDR2 SQIVND (reference sequence). Sequenced by immunoSEQ multiplex PCR; TCRdb stores in-frame clones only, minus some. The data show about 91,000 clones, roughly 90% seen once. This clonotype was obtained from a person aged 18-69 years in good health. The chain recombines TRBV19 with TRBJ2-1, with unresolved D. Sequenced sample: blood. The CDR3 DNA sequence: TGTGCCAGTAGTATTACTGGGTTGAGGACCTACAATGAGCAGTTCTTC. This encodes CASSITGLRTYNEQFF.